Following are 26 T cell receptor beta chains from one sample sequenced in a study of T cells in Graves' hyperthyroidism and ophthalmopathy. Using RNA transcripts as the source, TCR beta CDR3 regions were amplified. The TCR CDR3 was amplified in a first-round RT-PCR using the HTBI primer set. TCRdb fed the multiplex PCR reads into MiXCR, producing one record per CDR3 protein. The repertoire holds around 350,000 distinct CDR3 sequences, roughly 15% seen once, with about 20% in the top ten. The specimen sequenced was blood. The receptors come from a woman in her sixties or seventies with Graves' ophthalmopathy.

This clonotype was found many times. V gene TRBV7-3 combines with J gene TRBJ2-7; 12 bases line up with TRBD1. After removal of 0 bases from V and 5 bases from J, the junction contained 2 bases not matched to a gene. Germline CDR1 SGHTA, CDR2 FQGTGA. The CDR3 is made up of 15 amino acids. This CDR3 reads CASSLTGTGGHEQYF. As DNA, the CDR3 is TGTGCCAGCAGCTTAACCGGGACAGGGGGCCACGAGCAGTACTTC.

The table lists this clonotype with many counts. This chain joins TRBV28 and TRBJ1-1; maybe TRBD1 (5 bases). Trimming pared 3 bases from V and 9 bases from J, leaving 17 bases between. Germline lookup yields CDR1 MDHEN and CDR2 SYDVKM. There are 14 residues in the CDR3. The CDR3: CASSFSHQGRQAFF. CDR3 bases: TGTGCCAGCAGTTTCTCCCACCAGGGCAGACAAGCTTTCTTT.

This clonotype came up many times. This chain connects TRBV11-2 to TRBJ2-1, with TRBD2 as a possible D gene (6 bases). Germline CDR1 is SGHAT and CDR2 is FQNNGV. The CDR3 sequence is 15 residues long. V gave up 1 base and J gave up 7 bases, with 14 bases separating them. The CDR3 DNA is TGTGCCAGCAGCTTAGGGAGGGCGGCGGCGAATGAGCAGTTCTTC. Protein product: CASSLGRAAANEQFF.

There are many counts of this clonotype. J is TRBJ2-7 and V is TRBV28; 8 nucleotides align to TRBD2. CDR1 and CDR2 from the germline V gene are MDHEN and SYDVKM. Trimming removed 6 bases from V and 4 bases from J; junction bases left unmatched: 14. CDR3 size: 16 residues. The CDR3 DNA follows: TGTGCCAGCAGACTCACTCTGGCGGGAGGAACGTACGAGCAGTACTTC. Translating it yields CASRLTLAGGTYEQYF.

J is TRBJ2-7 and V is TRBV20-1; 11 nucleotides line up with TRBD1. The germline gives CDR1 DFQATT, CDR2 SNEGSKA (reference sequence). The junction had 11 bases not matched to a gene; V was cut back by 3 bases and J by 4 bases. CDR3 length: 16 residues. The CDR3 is CSARETLGQGGYEQYF. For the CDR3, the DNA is TGCAGTGCTAGGGAGACGTTGGGACAGGGGGGATACGAGCAGTACTTC.

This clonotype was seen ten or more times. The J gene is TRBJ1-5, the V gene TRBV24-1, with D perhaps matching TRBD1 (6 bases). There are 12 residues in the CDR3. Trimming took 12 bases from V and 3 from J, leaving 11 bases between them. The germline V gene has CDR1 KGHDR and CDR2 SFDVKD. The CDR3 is CAFRDTNQPQHF. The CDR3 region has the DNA TGTGCCTTCCGGGACACCAATCAGCCCCAGCATTTT.

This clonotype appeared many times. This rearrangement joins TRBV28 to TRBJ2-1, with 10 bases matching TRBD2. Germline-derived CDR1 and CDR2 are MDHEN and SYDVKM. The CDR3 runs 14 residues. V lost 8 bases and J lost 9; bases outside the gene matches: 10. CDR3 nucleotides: TGTGCCAGCGAATCTAGCGGGGGAGGCGGTGAGCAGTTCTTC. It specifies CASESSGGGGEQFF.

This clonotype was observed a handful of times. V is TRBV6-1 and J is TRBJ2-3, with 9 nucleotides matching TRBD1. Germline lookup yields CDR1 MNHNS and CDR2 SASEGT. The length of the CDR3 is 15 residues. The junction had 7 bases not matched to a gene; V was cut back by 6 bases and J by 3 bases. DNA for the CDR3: TGTGCCAGCAGGACAGGGGGGAGGTCTACAGATACGCAGTATTTT. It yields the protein CASRTGGRSTDTQYF.

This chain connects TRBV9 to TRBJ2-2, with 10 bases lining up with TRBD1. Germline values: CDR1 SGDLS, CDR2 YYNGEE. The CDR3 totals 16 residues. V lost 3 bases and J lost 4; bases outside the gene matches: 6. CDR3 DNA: TGTGCCAGCAGCGCCCCGGGACAGGGGAGCACCGGGGAGCTGTTTTTT. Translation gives CASSAPGQGSTGELFF.

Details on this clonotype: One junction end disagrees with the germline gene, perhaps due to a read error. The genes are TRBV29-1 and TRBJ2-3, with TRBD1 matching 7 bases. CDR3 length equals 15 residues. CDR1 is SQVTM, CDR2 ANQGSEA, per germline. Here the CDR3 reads CGVERGQPSTDTQYF. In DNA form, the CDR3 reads TGCGGCGTTGAAAGGGGGCAGCCTAGCACAGATACGCAGTATTTT.

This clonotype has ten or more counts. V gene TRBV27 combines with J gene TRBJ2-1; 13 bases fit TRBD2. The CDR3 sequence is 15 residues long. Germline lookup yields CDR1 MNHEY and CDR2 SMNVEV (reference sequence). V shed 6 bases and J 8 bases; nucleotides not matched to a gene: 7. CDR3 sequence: CASRVGLAGWDEQFF. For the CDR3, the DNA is TGTGCCAGCAGAGTGGGACTAGCGGGATGGGATGAGCAGTTCTTC.

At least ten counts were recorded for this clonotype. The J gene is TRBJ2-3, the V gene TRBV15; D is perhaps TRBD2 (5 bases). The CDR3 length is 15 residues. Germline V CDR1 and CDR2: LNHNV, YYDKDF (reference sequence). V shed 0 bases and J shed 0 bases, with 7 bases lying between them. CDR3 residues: CATSRDGGSTDTQYF. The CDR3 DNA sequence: TGTGCCACCAGCAGAGATGGAGGCAGCACAGATACGCAGTATTTT.

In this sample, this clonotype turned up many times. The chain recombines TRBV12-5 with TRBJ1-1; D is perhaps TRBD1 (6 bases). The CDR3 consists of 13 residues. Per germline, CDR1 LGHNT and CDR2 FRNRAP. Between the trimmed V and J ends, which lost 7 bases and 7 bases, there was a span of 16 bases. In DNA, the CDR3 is TGTGCTAGTGCCGCCAAACAGGGTTTTGAAGCTTTCTTT. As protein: CASAAKQGFEAFF.

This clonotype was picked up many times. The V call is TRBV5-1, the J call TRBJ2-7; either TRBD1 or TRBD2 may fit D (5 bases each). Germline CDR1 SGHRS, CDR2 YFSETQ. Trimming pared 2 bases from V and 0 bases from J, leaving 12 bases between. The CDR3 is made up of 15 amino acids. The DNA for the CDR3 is TGCGCCAGCAGCTTCCGGGACGTGAGCTCCTACGAGCAGTACTTC. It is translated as CASSFRDVSSYEQYF.

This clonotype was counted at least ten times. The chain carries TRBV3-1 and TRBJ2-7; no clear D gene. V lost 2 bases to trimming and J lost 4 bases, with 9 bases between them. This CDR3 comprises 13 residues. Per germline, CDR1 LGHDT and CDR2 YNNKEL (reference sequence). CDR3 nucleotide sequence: TGTGCCAGCAGCCAAACCAACGTTTACGAGCAGTACTTC. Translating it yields CASSQTNVYEQYF.

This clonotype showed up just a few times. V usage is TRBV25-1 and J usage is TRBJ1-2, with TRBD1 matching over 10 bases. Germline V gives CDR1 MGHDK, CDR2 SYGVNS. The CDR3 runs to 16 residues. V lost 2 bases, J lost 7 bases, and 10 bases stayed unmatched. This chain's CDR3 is CASSEVGDRGRSGYTF. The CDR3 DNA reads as TGTGCCAGCAGTGAAGTAGGGGACAGGGGACGGAGTGGCTACACCTTC.

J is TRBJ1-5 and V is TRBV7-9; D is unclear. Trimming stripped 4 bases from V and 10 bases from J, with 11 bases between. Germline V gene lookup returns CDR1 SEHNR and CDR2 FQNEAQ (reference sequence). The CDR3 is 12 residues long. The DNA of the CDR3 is TGTGCCAGCAGCTCGGACGTCCAACCCCAGCATTTT. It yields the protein CASSSDVQPQHF.

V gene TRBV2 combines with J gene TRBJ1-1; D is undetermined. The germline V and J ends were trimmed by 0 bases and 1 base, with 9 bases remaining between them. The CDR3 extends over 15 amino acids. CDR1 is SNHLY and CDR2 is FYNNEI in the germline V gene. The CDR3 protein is CASSEALSANTEAFF. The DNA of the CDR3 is TGTGCCAGCAGTGAAGCGCTGTCGGCGAACACTGAAGCTTTCTTT.

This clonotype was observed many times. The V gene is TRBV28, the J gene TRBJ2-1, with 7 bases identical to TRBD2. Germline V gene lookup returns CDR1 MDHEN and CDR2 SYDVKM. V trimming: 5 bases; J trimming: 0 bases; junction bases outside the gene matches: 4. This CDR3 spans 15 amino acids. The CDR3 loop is CASSRDYRSYNEQFF. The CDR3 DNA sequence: TGTGCCAGCAGTCGGGACTACCGCTCCTACAATGAGCAGTTCTTC.

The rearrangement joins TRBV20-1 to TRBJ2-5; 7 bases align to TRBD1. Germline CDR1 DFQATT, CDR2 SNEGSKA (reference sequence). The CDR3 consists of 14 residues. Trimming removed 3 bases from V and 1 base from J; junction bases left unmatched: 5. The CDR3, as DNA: TGCAGTGCTAGTGTGCCAGGGGGCCAAGAGACCCAGTACTTC. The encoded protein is CSASVPGGQETQYF.

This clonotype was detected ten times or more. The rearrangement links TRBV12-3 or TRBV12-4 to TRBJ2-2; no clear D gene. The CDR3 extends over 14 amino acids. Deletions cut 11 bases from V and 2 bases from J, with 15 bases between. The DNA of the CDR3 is TGTGCCTCCGAGAGAGACCCTAACACCGGGGAGCTGTTTTTT. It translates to CASERDPNTGELFF.

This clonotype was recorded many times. CDR3 nucleotide sequence: TGCGCCAGCAGCTACCAGGGCTACGAGCAGTACTTC. The encoded protein is CASSYQGYEQYF. V usage is TRBV5-1 and J usage is TRBJ2-7; D perhaps matches TRBD1 (5 bases). The germline CDR1 and CDR2 sequences are SGHRS and YFSETQ. This CDR3 region has 12 residues. Trimming took off 3 bases at V and 3 bases at J, with 7 bases between the two ends.

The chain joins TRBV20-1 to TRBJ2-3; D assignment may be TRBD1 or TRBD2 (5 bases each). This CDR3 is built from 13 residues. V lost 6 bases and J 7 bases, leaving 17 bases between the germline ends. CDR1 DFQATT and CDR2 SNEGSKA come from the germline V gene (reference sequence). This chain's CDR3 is CSADGTLGNTQYF. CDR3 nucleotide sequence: TGCAGTGCAGACGGGACCCTAGGGAATACGCAGTATTTT.

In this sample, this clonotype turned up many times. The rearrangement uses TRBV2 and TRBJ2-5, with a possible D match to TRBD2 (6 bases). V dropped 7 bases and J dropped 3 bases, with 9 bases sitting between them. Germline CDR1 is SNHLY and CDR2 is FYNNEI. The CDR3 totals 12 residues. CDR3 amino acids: CASTSGEETQYF. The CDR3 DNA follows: TGTGCCAGCACATCGGGGGAAGAGACCCAGTACTTC.

CDR3 amino acids: CSAGGTSGRSDTQYF. The CDR3 nucleotides are TGCAGTGCTGGGGGAACTAGCGGGAGGAGCGATACGCAGTATTTT. This sequence joins TRBV20-1 and TRBJ2-3; 12 nucleotides line up with TRBD2. J was trimmed by 6 bases and V by 5 bases; bases with no gene match: 9. The CDR3 has 15 amino acids. Germline CDR1 DFQATT, CDR2 SNEGSKA (reference sequence).

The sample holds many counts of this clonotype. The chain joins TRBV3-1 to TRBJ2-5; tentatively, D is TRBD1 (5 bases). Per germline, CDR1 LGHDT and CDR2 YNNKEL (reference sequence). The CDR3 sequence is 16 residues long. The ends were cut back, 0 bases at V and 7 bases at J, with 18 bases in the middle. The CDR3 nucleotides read TGTGCCAGCAGCCAAGAATCGCCCGACAGAAGGGGGACCCAGTACTTC. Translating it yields CASSQESPDRRGTQYF.